This TCR beta chain was sequenced for a study of shared clonotypes between healthy human individuals. V trimming: 1 base; J trimming: 7 bases; junction bases outside the gene matches: 2. There are 12 residues in the CDR3. Germline-derived CDR1 and CDR2 are GTSNPN and SVGIG (reference sequence). The protocol was immunoSEQ multiplex PCR, while the TCRdb copy is restricted to in-frame clones and leaves out a portion. In the table there are 2 million to 2.5 million clones, about 94% of which are singletons. Study donors comprised healthy, HIV-negative adults devoid of recent acute infection or vaccination.

The receptor was derived from a man aged 18 to 30 in good health. Sequenced input: naive CD4+ T cells sorted from blood. The subset here: CD45RA+ positively selected. This sequence joins TRBV30 and TRBJ2-7; TRBD1 matches at 9 bases. The CDR3 loop is CAWSGTGVEQYF. The CDR3 nucleotides read TGTGCCTGGAGTGGGACAGGGGTGGAGCAGTACTTC.